Shown below are 18 T cell receptor beta chains from a single sample sequenced in a study of cytomegalovirus exposure and HLA in healthy donors. TCRdb's copy holds only in-frame clones and misses some; the assay was immunoSEQ multiplex PCR. The table lists some 310,000 clones, approximately 85% of them singletons. What was sequenced was PBMCs. Every receptor here comes from a man aged 25-45 years in good health and CMV-seronegative.

This clone was recorded once. CDR3 sequence reads: CASSVTPGQSSYNEQFF. The CDR3 nucleotides read TGTGCCAGCAGCGTAACACCGGGACAGAGCTCCTACAATGAGCAGTTCTTC. The chain is built from TRBV9 and TRBJ2-1; 7 nucleotides match TRBD1. From germline, CDR1 is SGDLS and CDR2 YYNGEE. V lost 1 base and J lost 0; bases outside the gene matches: 7. The CDR3 totals 17 residues. Full variable domain (rest looked up from reference TRBV9 and TRBJ2-1): DSGVTQTPKHLITATGQRVTLRCSPRSGDLSVYWYQQSLDQGLQFLIQYYNGEERAKGNILERFSAQQFPDLHSELNLSSLELGDSALYFCASSVTPGQSSYNEQFFGPGTRLTVL.

This clone was observed once. The V call is TRBV7-8, the J call TRBJ2-1; 7 positions agree with TRBD1. J lost 3 bases, V lost 5 bases, and 4 bases had no gene match. The CDR3 spans 14 residues. The germline V gene has CDR1 SGHVS and CDR2 FQNEAQ. The chain's CDR3 is CASSAQGFYNEQFF. The CDR3, as DNA: TGTGCCAGCAGCGCACAGGGGTTCTACAATGAGCAGTTCTTC.

The rearrangement links TRBV18 to TRBJ2-3; 8 positions match TRBD1. Germline lookup yields CDR1 KGHSH and CDR2 LQKENI. V shed 2 bases, J shed 2 bases, and the junction held 6 bases outside the gene matches. CDR3 length: 16 amino acids. CDR3: CASSPWTGPLTDTQYF. CDR3 sequence (DNA): TGTGCCAGCTCACCATGGACAGGGCCCCTCACAGATACGCAGTATTTT. The full variable domain, with the rest looked up from reference TRBV18 and TRBJ2-3, is NAGVMQNPRHLVRRRGQEARLRCSPMKGHSHVYWYRQLPEEGLKFMVYLQKENIIDESGMPKERFSAEFPKEGPSILRIQQVVRGDSAAYFCASSPWTGPLTDTQYFGPGTRLTVL.

The chain employs TRBV5-1 and TRBJ2-1, with 7 positions matching TRBD1. In germline, CDR1 is SGHRS, CDR2 YFSETQ. The CDR3 length is 15 residues. The trim removed 4 bases at V and 6 bases at J, leaving 10 bases unmatched. The CDR3 bases are TGCGCCAGCAGCCCCGGGACAGTTATGCGCAATGAGCAGTTCTTC. Translating it yields CASSPGTVMRNEQFF.

The count of this clone is one. This sequence joins TRBV7-9 and TRBJ1-2; 7 nucleotides align to TRBD1. Germline loops: CDR1 SEHNR, CDR2 FQNEAQ (reference sequence). V gave up 8 bases and J gave up 2 bases; unmatched junction bases: 11. CDR3 length equals 15 residues. This chain's CDR3 is CASSPRGQLNYGYTF. The CDR3 DNA sequence: TGTGCCAGCTCCCCCCGGGGACAGCTGAACTATGGCTACACCTTC.

The rearrangement uses TRBV7-2 and TRBJ1-2, with D unclear. The germline V and J ends were trimmed by 2 bases and 2 bases, with 9 bases remaining between them. The length of the CDR3 is 14 residues. CDR1 is SGHTA and CDR2 is FQGNSA in the germline V gene. The CDR3 DNA reads as TGTGCCAGCAGCTTATTCCCGGGGAACTATGGCTACACCTTC. Amino acids: CASSLFPGNYGYTF.

V gene TRBV5-1 combines with J gene TRBJ2-7; D might be TRBD2 (7 bases). Germline CDR1 is SGHRS and CDR2 is YFSETQ. This CDR3 spans 15 amino acids. Trimming pared 2 bases from V and 3 bases from J, leaving 15 bases between. The CDR3 region is CASSFSGGGNYEQYF. CDR3 in DNA: TGCGCCAGCAGCTTCTCGGGGGGCGGCAACTACGAGCAGTACTTC.

This clone was recorded a few times. The chain has TRBV15 and TRBJ1-1, with unresolved D. CDR3 length: 13 amino acids. CDR1 is LNHNV, CDR2 YYDKDF, per germline (reference sequence). Trimming left V 5 bases short and J 3 bases short, with 10 bases between. The CDR3 nucleotides read TGTGCCACCAGCGGATATCAGGACACTGAAGCTTTCTTT. Its translation is CATSGYQDTEAFF.

The V call is TRBV5-1, the J call TRBJ1-2; TRBD1 matches at 7 bases. Germline V gene data show CDR1 as SGHRS and CDR2 as YFSETQ. After removal of 4 bases from V and 2 bases from J, the junction contained 2 bases not matched to a gene. This CDR3 has 13 residues. In DNA, the CDR3 is TGCGCCAGCAGCGACAGGGAAAACTATGGCTACACCTTC. Its translation is CASSDRENYGYTF.

This chain connects TRBV7-2 to TRBJ2-7; maybe TRBD1 (6 bases). This CDR3 spans 14 amino acids. Deletions cut 2 bases from V and 3 bases from J, with 11 bases between. Germline V gene lookup returns CDR1 SGHTA and CDR2 FQGNSA. The CDR3 DNA reads as TGTGCCAGCAGCTTATCCCAGGGGATCTACGAGCAGTACTTC. Translating it yields CASSLSQGIYEQYF. Drawing the rest from reference TRBV7-2 and TRBJ2-7, the complete variable domain is GAGVSQSPSNKVTEKGKDVELRCDPISGHTALYWYRQSLGQGLEFLIYFQGNSAPDKSGLPSDRFSAERTGGSVSTLTIQRTQQEDSAVYLCASSLSQGIYEQYFGPGTRLTVT.

The V gene is TRBV5-1, the J gene TRBJ2-5, with 9 bases aligning to TRBD1. The CDR3 spans 16 residues. With 3 bases clipped from V and 3 bases from J, the junction kept 9 bases outside the gene matches. Per the germline V gene, CDR1 is SGHRS and CDR2 is YFSETQ. The CDR3 protein is CASSSSGTGWEETQYF. The CDR3 DNA reads as TGCGCCAGCAGCTCCTCAGGGACAGGGTGGGAAGAGACCCAGTACTTC.

The V gene is TRBV5-1, the J gene TRBJ1-2; weak D call: TRBD1 (5 bases). Germline CDR1 SGHRS, CDR2 YFSETQ. The CDR3 spans 14 residues. V shed 2 bases and J shed 8 bases, with 16 bases lying between them. The CDR3 loop reads CASSFHRGEVGYTF. CDR3 sequence (DNA): TGCGCCAGCAGCTTCCACCGGGGGGAGGTGGGCTACACCTTC.

This sequence joins TRBV5-6 and TRBJ2-1, with D perhaps matching TRBD2 (7 bases). Germline CDR1 SGHDT, CDR2 YYEEEE. V shed 0 bases and J shed 5 bases, with 12 bases lying between them. This CDR3 region has 15 residues. For the CDR3, the DNA is TGTGCCAGCAGCTTGGCCGCGGGGGCAAACAATGAGCAGTTCTTC. It is translated as CASSLAAGANNEQFF.

The sample holds a few counts of this clone. The rearrangement joins TRBV4-2 to TRBJ1-1; 7 bases are a match to TRBD1. V trimming: 1 base; J trimming: 10 bases; junction bases outside the gene matches: 6. This CDR3 spans 13 amino acids. In germline, CDR1 is LGHNA, CDR2 YNFKEQ. The CDR3 loop is CASSQVSTGRAFF. DNA of the CDR3: TGTGCCAGCAGCCAAGTCTCGACAGGGCGAGCTTTCTTT.

This clone has only a few counts. The CDR3 bases are TGTGCCACCCTTGTCGGGGGGGATGAAAAACTGTTTTTT. Translated: CATLVGGDEKLFF. The V gene is TRBV2, the J gene TRBJ1-4; the D gene is possibly TRBD1 (5 bases). The CDR3 length is 13 residues. The germline gives CDR1 SNHLY, CDR2 FYNNEI. The V end lost 10 bases, the J end lost 6 bases, and 15 bases lay between the germline ends.

The genes are TRBV18 and TRBJ1-4; D uncertain. CDR1 KGHSH and CDR2 LQKENI come from the germline V gene. The CDR3 has 15 residues. V was shortened by 0 bases and J by 4 bases, with 9 bases between the two germline ends. DNA for the CDR3: TGTGCCAGCTCACCACCGAGTAGTGGTAATGAAAAACTGTTTTTT. The encoded protein is CASSPPSSGNEKLFF.

The CDR3 region is CASSPHNYGYTF. CDR3 DNA sequence: TGTGCCAGCAGTCCCCATAACTATGGCTACACCTTC. The chain combines TRBV6-6 with TRBJ1-2; no reliable D call. CDR3 length equals 12 residues. V was shortened by 5 bases and J by 1 base, with 5 bases between the two germline ends. Germline V gene lookup returns CDR1 MNHNY and CDR2 SVGAGI (reference sequence).

This clone was counted once. The J gene is TRBJ2-2, the V gene TRBV2; 7 bases are a match to TRBD2. Trimming removed 6 bases from V and 1 base from J; junction bases left unmatched: 2. The germline CDR1 and CDR2 sequences are SNHLY and FYNNEI. The CDR3 contains 14 residues. This CDR3 reads CASRGGVNTGELFF. CDR3 sequence (DNA): TGTGCCAGCAGGGGAGGGGTGAACACCGGGGAGCTGTTTTTT.